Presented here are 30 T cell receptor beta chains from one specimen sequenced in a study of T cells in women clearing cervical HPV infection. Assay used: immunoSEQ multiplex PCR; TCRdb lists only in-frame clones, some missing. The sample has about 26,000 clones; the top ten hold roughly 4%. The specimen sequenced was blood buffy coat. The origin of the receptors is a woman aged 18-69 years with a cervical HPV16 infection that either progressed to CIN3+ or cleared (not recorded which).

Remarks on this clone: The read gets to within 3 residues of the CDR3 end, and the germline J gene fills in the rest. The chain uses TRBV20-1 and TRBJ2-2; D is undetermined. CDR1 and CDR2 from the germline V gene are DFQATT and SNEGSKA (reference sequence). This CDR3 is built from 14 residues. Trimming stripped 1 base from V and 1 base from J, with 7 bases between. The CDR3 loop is CSARVPGNTGELFF. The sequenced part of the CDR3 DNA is TGCAGTGCTAGAGTTCCCGGGAACACCGGGGAG.

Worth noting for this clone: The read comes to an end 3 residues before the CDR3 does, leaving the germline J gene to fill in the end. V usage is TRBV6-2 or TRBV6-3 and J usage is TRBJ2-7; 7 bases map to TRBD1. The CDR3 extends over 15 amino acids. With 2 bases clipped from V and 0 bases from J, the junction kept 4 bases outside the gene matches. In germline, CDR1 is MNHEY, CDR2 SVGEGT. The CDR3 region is CASSYGRGPSYEQYF. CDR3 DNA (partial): TGTGCCAGCAGTTACGGTAGGGGGCCCTCCTACGAG.

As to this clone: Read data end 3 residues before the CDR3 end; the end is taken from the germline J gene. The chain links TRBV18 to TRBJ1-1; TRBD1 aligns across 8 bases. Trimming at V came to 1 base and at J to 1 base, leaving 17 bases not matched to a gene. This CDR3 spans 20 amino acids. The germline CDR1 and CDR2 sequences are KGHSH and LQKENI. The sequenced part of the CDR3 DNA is TGTGCCAGCTCACCACTTTCTTTGACTGGACAGGGACCTAAGAACACTGAA. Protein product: CASSPLSLTGQGPKNTE. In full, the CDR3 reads CASSPLSLTGQGPKNTEAFF.

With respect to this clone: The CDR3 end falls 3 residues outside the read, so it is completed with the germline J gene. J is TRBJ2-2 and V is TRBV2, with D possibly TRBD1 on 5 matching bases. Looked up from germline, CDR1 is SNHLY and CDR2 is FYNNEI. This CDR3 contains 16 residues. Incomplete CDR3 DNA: TGTGCCAGCATGGGGCCCCGGAGCTCCTATAATTCACCG. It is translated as CASMGPRSSYNSP. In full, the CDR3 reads CASMGPRSSYNSPLFF. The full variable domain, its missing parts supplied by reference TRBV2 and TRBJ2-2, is EPEVTQTPSHQVTQMGQEVILRCVPISNHLYFYWYRQILGQKVEFLVSFYNNEISEKSEIFDDQFSVERPDGSNFTLKIRSTKLEDSAMYFCASMGPRSSYNSPLFFGEGSRLTVL.

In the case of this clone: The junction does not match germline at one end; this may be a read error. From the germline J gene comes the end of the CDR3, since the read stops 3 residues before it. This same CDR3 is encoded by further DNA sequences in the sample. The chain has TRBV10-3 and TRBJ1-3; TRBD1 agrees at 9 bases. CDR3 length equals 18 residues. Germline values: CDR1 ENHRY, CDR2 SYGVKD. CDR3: CAISEPTTGGISGNTIYF. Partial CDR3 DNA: TGTGCTATCAGTGAACCCACCACAGGGGGCATCTCTGGAAACACC.

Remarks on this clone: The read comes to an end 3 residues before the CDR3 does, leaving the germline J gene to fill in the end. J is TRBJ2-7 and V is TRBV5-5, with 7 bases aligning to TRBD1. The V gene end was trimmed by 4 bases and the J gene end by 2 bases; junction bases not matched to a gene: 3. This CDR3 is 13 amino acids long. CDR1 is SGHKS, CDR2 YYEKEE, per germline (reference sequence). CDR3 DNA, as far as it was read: TGTGCCAGCAGCGTCGACAGGGCCTACGAG. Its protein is CASSVDRAYE. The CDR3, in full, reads CASSVDRAYEQYF.

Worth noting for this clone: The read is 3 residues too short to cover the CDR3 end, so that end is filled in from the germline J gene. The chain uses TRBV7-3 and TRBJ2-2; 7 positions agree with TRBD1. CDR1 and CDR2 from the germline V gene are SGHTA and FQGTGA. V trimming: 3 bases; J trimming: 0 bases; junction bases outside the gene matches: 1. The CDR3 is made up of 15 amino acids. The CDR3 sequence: CASSLTGSNTGELFF. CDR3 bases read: TGTGCCAGCAGCTTGACAGGGTCGAACACCGGGGAG.

The CDR3 spells CASSQDSYGYTF. CDR3 DNA (partial): TGTGCCAGCAGCCAAGACAGCTATGGC. This chain joins TRBV14 and TRBJ1-2; D unresolved. The sequence runs out 3 residues before the end of the CDR3; the remainder is reconstructed from the germline J gene. The CDR3 covers 12 residues. CDR1 and CDR2 from the germline V gene are SGHDN and FVKESK. The ends were cut back, 0 bases at V and 4 bases at J, with 3 bases in the middle.

The CDR3 DNA, read in part, is TGTGCCAGCAGCCCCGGAATAGACAGAAAAGAGACC. This encodes CASSPGIDRKET. The whole CDR3 is CASSPGIDRKETQYF. This chain links TRBV14 with TRBJ2-5; the D gene is possibly TRBD1 (5 bases). The read finishes 3 residues shy of the CDR3 end, and the germline J gene is used to complete it. The CDR3 spans 15 residues. Germline assignment: CDR1 SGHDN and CDR2 FVKESK. Trimming cost V 4 bases and J 3 bases, with 15 bases left between them. The full variable domain, its missing parts supplied by reference TRBV14 and TRBJ2-5, is EAGVTQFPSHSVIEKGQTVTLRCDPISGHDNLYWYRRVMGKEIKFLLHFVKESKQDESGMPNNRFLAERTGGTYSTLKVQPAELEDSGVYFCASSPGIDRKETQYFGPGTRLLVL.

The CDR3 spells CASSTFQDRSYDYTF. The covered CDR3 bases are TGTGCCAGCAGTACATTTCAGGACAGATCCTACGAC. The V and J genes are TRBV7-9 and TRBJ1-2; perhaps TRBD1 as D (6 bases). From the germline J gene comes the end of the CDR3, since the read stops 3 residues before it. CDR1 and CDR2 from the germline V gene are SEHNR and FQNEAQ (reference sequence). The CDR3 length is 15 residues.

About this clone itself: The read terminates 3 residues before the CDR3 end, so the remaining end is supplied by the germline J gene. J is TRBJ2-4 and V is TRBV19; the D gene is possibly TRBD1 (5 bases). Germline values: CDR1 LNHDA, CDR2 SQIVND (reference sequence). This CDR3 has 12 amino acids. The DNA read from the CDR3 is TGTGCCACCATAGACAGAAACTATGGT. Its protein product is CATIDRNYG. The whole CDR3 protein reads CATIDRNYGQYF.

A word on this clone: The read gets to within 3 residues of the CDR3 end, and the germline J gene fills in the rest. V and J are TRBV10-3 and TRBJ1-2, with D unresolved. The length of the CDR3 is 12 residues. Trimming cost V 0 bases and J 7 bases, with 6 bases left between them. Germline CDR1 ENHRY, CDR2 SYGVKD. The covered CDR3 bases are TGTGCCATCAGTGAGTCGACTCTTGGC. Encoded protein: CAISESTLG. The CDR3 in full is CAISESTLGYTF.

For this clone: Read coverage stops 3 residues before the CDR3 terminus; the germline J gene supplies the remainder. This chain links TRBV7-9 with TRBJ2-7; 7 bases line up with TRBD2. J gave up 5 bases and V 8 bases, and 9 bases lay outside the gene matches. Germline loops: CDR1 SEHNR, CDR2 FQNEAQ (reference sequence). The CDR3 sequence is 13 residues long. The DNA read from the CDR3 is TGTGCCAGCTGCCGATTTGCGGGGGACGAG. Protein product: CASCRFAGDE. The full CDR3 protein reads CASCRFAGDEQYF.

CDR3 region: CASKDTTLRPSNQPQHF. CDR3 bases read: TGTGCCAGCAAAGACACCACCCTACGGCCTAGCAATCAGCCC. The rearrangement links TRBV19 to TRBJ1-5, with D uncertain. The read is 3 residues too short to cover the CDR3 end, so that end is filled in from the germline J gene. Germline loops: CDR1 LNHDA, CDR2 SQIVND (reference sequence). The length of the CDR3 is 17 residues. V was trimmed by 9 bases and J by 0 bases, leaving 21 bases between them.

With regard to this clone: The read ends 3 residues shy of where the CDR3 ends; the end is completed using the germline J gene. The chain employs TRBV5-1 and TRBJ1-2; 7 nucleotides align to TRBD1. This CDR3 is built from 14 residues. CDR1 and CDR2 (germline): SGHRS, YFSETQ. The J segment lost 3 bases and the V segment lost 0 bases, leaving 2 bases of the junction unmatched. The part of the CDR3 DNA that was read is TGCGCCAGCAGCTTGGGTCAGGGGGACTATGGC. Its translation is CASSLGQGDYG. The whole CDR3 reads CASSLGQGDYGYTF.

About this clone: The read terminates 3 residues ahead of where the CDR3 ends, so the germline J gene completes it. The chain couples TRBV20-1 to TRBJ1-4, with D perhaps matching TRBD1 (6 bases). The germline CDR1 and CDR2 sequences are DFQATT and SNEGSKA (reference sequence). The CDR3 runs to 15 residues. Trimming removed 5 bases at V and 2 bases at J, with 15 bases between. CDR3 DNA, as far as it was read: TGCAGTGCTTTGGTGGGGGCCTCTACTAATGAAAAA. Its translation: CSALVGASTNEK. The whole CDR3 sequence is CSALVGASTNEKLFF.

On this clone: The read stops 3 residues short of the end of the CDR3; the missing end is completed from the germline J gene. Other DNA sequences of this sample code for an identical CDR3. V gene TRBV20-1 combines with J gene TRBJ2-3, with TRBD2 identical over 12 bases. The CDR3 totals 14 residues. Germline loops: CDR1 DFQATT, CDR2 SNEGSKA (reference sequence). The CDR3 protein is CSASRLAGEETQYF. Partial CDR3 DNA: TGCAGTGCCAGCAGACTAGCGGGGGAAGAGACG.

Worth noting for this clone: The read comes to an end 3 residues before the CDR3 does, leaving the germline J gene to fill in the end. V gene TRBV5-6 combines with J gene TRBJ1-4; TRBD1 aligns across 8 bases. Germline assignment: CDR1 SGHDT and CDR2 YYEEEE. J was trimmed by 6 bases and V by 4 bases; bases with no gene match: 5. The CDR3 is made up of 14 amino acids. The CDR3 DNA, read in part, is TGTGCCAGCAGCCAGGGGGCGATGGATGAAAAA. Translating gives CASSQGAMDEK. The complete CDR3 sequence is CASSQGAMDEKLFF. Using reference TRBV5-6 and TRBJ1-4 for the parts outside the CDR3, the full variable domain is DAGVTQSPTHLIKTRGQQVTLRCSPKSGHDTVSWYQQALGQGPQFIFQYYEEEERQRGNFPDRFSGHQFPNYSSELNVNALLLGDSALYLCASSQGAMDEKLFFGSGTQLSVL.

The part of the CDR3 DNA that was read is TGCAGTGCCCGACTTCTCGGCGGGACAATTTACGAG. Its protein product is CSARLLGGTIYE. The whole CDR3 sequence reads CSARLLGGTIYEQYF. This chain links TRBV20-1 with TRBJ2-7; TRBD1 or TRBD2 may be the D gene (6 bases each). Coverage ceases 3 residues before the CDR3 finishes, and the germline J gene fills in the end. CDR1 and CDR2 (germline): DFQATT, SNEGSKA (reference sequence). V lost 6 bases to trimming and J lost 4 bases, with 22 bases between them. This CDR3 has 15 residues.

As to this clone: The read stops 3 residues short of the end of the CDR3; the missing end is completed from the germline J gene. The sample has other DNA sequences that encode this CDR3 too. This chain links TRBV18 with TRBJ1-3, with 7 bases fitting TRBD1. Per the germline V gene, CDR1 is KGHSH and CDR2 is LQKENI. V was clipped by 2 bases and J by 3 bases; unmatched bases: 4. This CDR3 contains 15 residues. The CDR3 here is CASSPSRDSGNTIYF. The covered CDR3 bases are TGTGCCAGCTCACCAAGTAGGGACAGTGGAAACACC.

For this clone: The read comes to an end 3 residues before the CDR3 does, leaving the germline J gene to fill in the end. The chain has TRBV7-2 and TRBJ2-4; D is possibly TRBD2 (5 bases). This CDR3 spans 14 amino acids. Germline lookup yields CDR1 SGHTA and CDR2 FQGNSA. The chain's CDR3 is CASSLDGGSYGQYF. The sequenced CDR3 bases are TGTGCCAGCAGCTTAGATGGAGGTAGCTATGGT.

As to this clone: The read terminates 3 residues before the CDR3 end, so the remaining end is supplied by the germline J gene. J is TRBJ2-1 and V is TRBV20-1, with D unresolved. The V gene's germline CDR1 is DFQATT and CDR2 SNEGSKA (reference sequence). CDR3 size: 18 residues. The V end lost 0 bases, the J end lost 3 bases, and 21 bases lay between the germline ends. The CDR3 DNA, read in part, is TGCAGTGCTAGAGAGCGATACAGAGGCCGTATCGACTACAATGAG. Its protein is CSARERYRGRIDYNE. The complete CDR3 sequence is CSARERYRGRIDYNEQFF.

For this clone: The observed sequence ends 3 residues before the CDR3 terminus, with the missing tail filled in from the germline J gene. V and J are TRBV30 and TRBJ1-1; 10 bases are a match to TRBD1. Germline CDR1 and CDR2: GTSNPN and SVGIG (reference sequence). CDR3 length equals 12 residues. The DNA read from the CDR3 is TGTGCCTGCCGGGACAGGGGCTGGAAA. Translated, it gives CACRDRGWK. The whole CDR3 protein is CACRDRGWKAFF. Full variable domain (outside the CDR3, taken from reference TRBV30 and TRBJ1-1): SQTIHQWPATLVQPVGSPLSLECTVEGTSNPNLYWYRQAAGRGLQLLFYSVGIGQISSEVPQNLSASRPQDRQFILSSKKLLLSDSGFYLCACRDRGWKAFFGQGTRLTVV.

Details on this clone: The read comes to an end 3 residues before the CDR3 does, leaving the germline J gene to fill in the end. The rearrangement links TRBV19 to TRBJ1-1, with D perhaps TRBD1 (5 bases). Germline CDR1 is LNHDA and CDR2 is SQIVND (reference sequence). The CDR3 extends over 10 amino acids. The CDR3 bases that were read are TGTGCCAGTAGGGGGCCGGGC. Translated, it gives CASRGPG. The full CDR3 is CASRGPGAFF.

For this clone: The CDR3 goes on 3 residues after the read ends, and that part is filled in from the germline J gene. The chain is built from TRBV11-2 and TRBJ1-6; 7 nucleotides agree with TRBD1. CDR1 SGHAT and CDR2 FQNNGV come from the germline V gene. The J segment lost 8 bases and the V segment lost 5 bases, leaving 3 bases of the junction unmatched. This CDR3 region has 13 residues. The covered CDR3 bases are TGTGCCAGCAGCCCCCAGGGGGATTCACCC. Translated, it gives CASSPQGDSP. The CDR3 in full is CASSPQGDSPLHF.

CDR3 bases read: TGCAGTGCTAGAGATGTGGGGGACAAGCCCTACGAG. As protein: CSARDVGDKPYE. In full, the CDR3 reads CSARDVGDKPYEQYF. The chain links TRBV20-1 to TRBJ2-7; D is possibly TRBD1 (6 bases). The read ends 3 residues before the CDR3 terminus; that terminus is restored from the germline J gene. The CDR3 runs 15 residues. CDR1 and CDR2 (germline): DFQATT, SNEGSKA (reference sequence). The V end lost 0 bases, the J end lost 2 bases, and 14 bases lay between the germline ends.

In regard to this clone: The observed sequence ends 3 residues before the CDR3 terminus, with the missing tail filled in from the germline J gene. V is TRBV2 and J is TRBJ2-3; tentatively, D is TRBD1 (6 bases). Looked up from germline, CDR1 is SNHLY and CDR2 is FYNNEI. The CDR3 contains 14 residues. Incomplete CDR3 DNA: TGTGCCAGCAGGGAGAGGGGGATCAATCAGCCG. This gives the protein CASRERGINQP. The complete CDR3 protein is CASRERGINQPQYF. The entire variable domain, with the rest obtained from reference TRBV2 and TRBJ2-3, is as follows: EPEVTQTPSHQVTQMGQEVILRCVPISNHLYFYWYRQILGQKVEFLVSFYNNEISEKSEIFDDQFSVERPDGSNFTLKIRSTKLEDSAMYFCASRERGINQPQYFGPGTRLTVL.

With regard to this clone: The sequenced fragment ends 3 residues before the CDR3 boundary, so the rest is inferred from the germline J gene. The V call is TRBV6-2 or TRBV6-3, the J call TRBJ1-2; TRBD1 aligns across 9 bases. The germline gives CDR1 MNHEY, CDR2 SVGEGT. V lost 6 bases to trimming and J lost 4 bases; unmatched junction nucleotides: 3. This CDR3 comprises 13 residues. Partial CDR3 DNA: TGTGCCAGCAGGCCGACAGGGGGCTATGGC. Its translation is CASRPTGGYG. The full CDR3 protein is CASRPTGGYGYTF.

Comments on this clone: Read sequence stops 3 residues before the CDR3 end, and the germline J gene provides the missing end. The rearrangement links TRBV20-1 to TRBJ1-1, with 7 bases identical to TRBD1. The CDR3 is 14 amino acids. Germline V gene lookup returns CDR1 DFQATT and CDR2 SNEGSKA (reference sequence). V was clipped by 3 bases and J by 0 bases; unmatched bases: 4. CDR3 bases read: TGCAGTGCTAGTGACAGGGCGCTGAACACTGAA. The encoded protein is CSASDRALNTE. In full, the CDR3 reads CSASDRALNTEAFF.

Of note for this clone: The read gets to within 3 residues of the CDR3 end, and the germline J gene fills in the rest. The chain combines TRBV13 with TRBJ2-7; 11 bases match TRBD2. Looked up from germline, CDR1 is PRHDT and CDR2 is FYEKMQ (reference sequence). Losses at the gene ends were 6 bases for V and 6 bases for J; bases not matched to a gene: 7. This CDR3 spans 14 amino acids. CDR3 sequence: CASRVAGGPPEQYF. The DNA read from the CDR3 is TGTGCCAGCAGGGTAGCGGGGGGGCCTCCCGAG.